Listed below are T cell receptor beta chains from one sample, sequenced in a study of T-cell reconstitution after alpha-beta-depleted transplantation in children. Using its own MiXCR run on the PCR reads, TCRdb lists one record per CDR3 protein. Here the sample spans approximately 230,000 distinct CDR3 sequences, more than 20% being singletons. The sequenced sample was PBMCs, mostly from graft donor cells, obtained 360 days after TCRalphabeta/CD19-depleted stem cell transplant. The receptors shown here come from a female patient aged 2-10 years who had a stem cell transplant for congenital amegakaryocytic thrombocytopenia, so the T cells may come from the graft donor. Each CDR3 is given with its conserved first and last residue. D genes are given only for firm matches. Clone size is shown for a subset of rows, as once, few, many or a class of expanded clone.

.	TRBV4-1	TRBJ2-7	15	.	CASSQDGQPLGEQYF	TGCGCCAGCAGCCAAGACGGGCAACCCTTGGGGGAGCAGTACTTC
.	TRBV5-1	TRBJ2-3	16	TRBD1	CASSPRDRAFTDTQYF	TGCGCCAGCAGCCCGCGGGACAGGGCCTTCACAGATACGCAGTATTTT
few	TRBV18	TRBJ2-7	17	TRBD2	CASSPSRRPGGTYEQYF	TGTGCCAGCTCACCTTCCCGAAGACCCGGGGGGACCTACGAGCAGTACTTC
few	TRBV28	TRBJ2-6	18	.	CASSLSLQFPSGANVLTF	TGTGCCAGCAGTTTATCTTTACAATTTCCCTCTGGGGCCAACGTCCTGACTTTC
.	TRBV7-8	TRBJ2-1	16	TRBD1	CASSPSTGGAYNEQFF	TGTGCCAGCAGCCCGTCGACAGGGGGTGCATACAATGAGCAGTTCTTC
.	TRBV7-9	TRBJ2-3	15	TRBD1	CASSPGTGLTDTQYF	TGTGCCAGCAGCCCCGGGACAGGGCTAACAGATACGCAGTATTTT
few	TRBV5-1	TRBJ1-3	11	TRBD1	CASSQGQGIYF	TGCGCCAGCAGCCAAGGACAGGGCATATATTTT
.	TRBV20-1	TRBJ2-5	16	TRBD1	CSARGGTGSHQETQYF	TGCAGTGCTAGGGGCGGGACAGGGTCTCACCAAGAGACCCAGTACTTC
few	TRBV4-3	TRBJ1-3	14	.	CASSLSGRTDTIYF	TGCGCCAGCAGCCTTTCAGGGCGAACCGACACCATATATTTT
.	TRBV29-1	TRBJ2-1	13	.	CSVGWSSYNEQFF	TGCAGCGTTGGCTGGAGCTCCTACAATGAGCAGTTCTTC
many	TRBV5-1	TRBJ2-3	17	.	CASSLDGSRGGTDTQYF	TGCGCCAGCAGCTTGGATGGGTCCCGCGGGGGCACAGATACGCAGTATTTT
many	TRBV10-3	TRBJ2-1	14	.	CAISELRGANEQFF	TGTGCCATCAGTGAGCTTCGGGGGGCGAATGAGCAGTTCTTC
.	TRBV28	TRBJ1-4	15	TRBD1	CASSPQGALVEKLFF	TGTGCCAGCAGTCCGCAGGGGGCGCTGGTTGAAAAACTGTTTTTT
.	TRBV15	TRBJ2-7	14	.	CATSRDNRYYEQYF	TGTGCCACCAGCAGAGATAACAGGTACTACGAGCAGTACTTC
.	TRBV7-2	TRBJ2-2	15	TRBD1	CASSSGQLNTGELFF	TGTGCCAGCAGCTCGGGACAGCTGAACACCGGGGAGCTGTTTTTT
.	TRBV7-9	TRBJ2-7	11	.	CASSPVTEQYF	TGTGCCAGCAGCCCCGTGACCGAGCAGTACTTC
once	TRBV4-3	TRBJ2-1	13	.	CASSQEVYNEQFF	TGCGCCAGCAGCCAAGAGGTGTACAATGAGCAGTTCTTC
few	TRBV5-1	TRBJ2-7	16	.	CASSLEPGTISTRQYF	TGCGCCAGCAGCTTGGAACCTGGGACGATCTCTACGAGGCAGTACTTC
few	TRBV29-1	TRBJ2-2	13	.	CSVADANTGELFF	TGCAGCGTCGCTGACGCGAACACCGGGGAGCTGTTTTTT
.	TRBV6-4	TRBJ1-5	16	.	CASSLRPEASNQPQHF	TGTGCCAGCAGCCTCCGGCCTGAGGCTAGCAATCAGCCCCAGCATTTT
.	TRBV3-1	TRBJ1-1	14	.	CASSQSVQGREAFF	TGTGCCAGCAGCCAAAGTGTTCAGGGCAGGGAAGCTTTCTTT
.	TRBV4-1	TRBJ2-7	17	.	CASSQKGPEGTSYEQYF	TGCGCCAGCAGCCAAAAGGGTCCAGAGGGGACAAGCTACGAGCAGTACTTC
few	TRBV12-3/TRBV12-4	TRBJ1-6	15	.	CASSFRGSYNSPLHF	TGTGCCAGCAGTTTTAGGGGCTCCTATAATTCACCCCTCCACTTT
once	TRBV2	TRBJ2-7	15	TRBD2	CASRAWTSGSYEQYF	TGTGCCAGCAGGGCTTGGACTAGCGGGTCTTACGAGCAGTACTTC
.	TRBV6-2/TRBV6-3	TRBJ2-1	15	.	CATGRGGGAYNEQFF	TGTGCCACCGGCCGAGGGGGGGGGGCTTACAATGAGCAGTTCTTC
many	TRBV20-1	TRBJ2-3	15	TRBD2	CSASSGSGITDTQYF	TGCAGTGCAAGTAGCGGGAGCGGGATCACAGATACGCAGTATTTT
.	TRBV15	TRBJ2-3	14	.	CATSRGAGFNTQYF	TGTGCCACCAGCAGAGGAGCAGGGTTTAATACGCAGTATTTT
.	TRBV3-1	TRBJ2-7	14	.	CASSQGYRINEQYF	TGTGCCAGCAGCCAAGGCTACAGGATAAACGAGCAGTACTTC
few	TRBV2	TRBJ2-1	11	.	CASSVGNEQFF	TGTGCCAGCAGTGTCGGGAATGAGCAGTTCTTC
few	TRBV11-2	TRBJ2-5	13	.	CASSQGHRETQYF	TGTGCCAGCAGCCAGGGACATCGAGAGACCCAGTACTTC
.	TRBV7-2	TRBJ2-7	12	.	CASSTNPYEQYF	TGTGCCAGCAGCACAAACCCCTACGAGCAGTACTTC
.	TRBV7-2	TRBJ2-2	15	.	CASSLSGTNTGELFF	TGTGCCAGCAGCTTGTCGGGAACGAACACCGGGGAGCTGTTTTTT
many	TRBV12-3/TRBV12-4	TRBJ2-1	16	.	CASSPQPLARPNEQFF	TGTGCCAGCAGTCCGCAGCCGCTCGCCCGCCCGAATGAGCAGTTCTTC
.	TRBV5-1	TRBJ2-1	14	.	CASSRKWPGVRQFF	TGCGCCAGCAGCCGCAAGTGGCCCGGGGTCCGGCAGTTCTTC
.	TRBV3-1	TRBJ2-3	14	.	CASSQETTLHTQYF	TGTGCCAGCAGCCAAGAGACTACCCTCCATACGCAGTATTTT
.	TRBV3-1	TRBJ2-1	13	.	CASSQALGSEQFF	TGTGCCAGCAGCCAAGCGCTGGGAAGTGAGCAGTTCTTC
few	TRBV3-1	TRBJ2-5	16	TRBD2	CASSQVLAGVPLTQYF	TGTGCCAGCAGCCAAGTGCTAGCGGGAGTGCCTCTGACCCAGTACTTC
.	TRBV20-1	TRBJ2-1	14	.	CSAPPLGSYNEQFF	TGCAGTGCCCCCCCACTGGGCTCCTACAATGAGCAGTTCTTC
.	TRBV28	TRBJ2-3	13	.	CASLAWGRDTQYF	TGTGCCAGCTTAGCCTGGGGGAGAGATACGCAGTATTTT
few	TRBV6-5	TRBJ2-7	13	.	CASNQRIHGEQYF	TGTGCCAGCAACCAGCGGATCCACGGCGAGCAGTACTTC
many	TRBV20-1	TRBJ1-4	13	TRBD1	CSARRTGTEKLFF	TGCAGTGCTAGGCGGACAGGGACGGAAAAACTGTTTTTT
few	TRBV20-1	TRBJ2-1	13	TRBD2	CSAGGSSYNEQFF	TGCAGTGCTGGCGGGAGCTCCTACAATGAGCAGTTCTTC
few	TRBV5-1	TRBJ2-5	15	.	CASSFDRARRETQYF	TGCGCCAGCAGCTTTGACCGGGCTCGGCGAGAGACCCAGTACTTC
few	TRBV21-1	TRBJ1-1	13	.	CASNGLKNTEAFF	TGTGCCAGCAATGGTTTGAAAAACACTGAAGCTTTCTTT
.	TRBV4-2	TRBJ2-5	14	TRBD1	CASSRRQGEETQYF	TGTGCCAGCAGCCGCCGACAGGGGGAAGAGACCCAGTACTTC
many	TRBV7-3	TRBJ2-7	16	.	CASSLTGTQRPYEQYF	TGTGCCAGCAGCTTAACAGGGACACAGAGACCCTACGAGCAGTACTTC
few	TRBV12-3/TRBV12-4	TRBJ1-6	16	.	CASSMRGWASNSPLHF	TGTGCCAGCAGTATGAGGGGTTGGGCCTCCAATTCACCCCTCCACTTT
.	TRBV20-1	TRBJ1-4	14	.	CSARDPGRNEKLFF	TGCAGTGCTAGAGATCCTGGCAGGAATGAAAAACTGTTTTTT
.	TRBV10-3	TRBJ1-1	14	.	CAISGVGAGTEAFF	TGTGCCATCAGTGGGGTAGGGGCAGGCACTGAAGCTTTCTTT
few	TRBV30	TRBJ2-1	16	TRBD2	CASIMREGSSYNEQFF	TGTGCCTCCATCATGAGGGAGGGGAGCTCCTACAATGAGCAGTTCTTC
few	TRBV18	TRBJ2-7	16	.	CASSPERAGISYEQYF	TGTGCCAGCTCACCCGAGCGGGCAGGGATCTCCTACGAGCAGTACTTC
few	TRBV20-1	TRBJ2-3	14	TRBD2	CRALDAGDTDTQYF	TGCAGGGCCTTAGATGCGGGGGACACAGATACGCAGTATTTT
few	TRBV6-1	TRBJ2-1	14	.	CASRDGRSYNEQFF	TGTGCCAGCAGGGATGGGAGATCCTACAATGAGCAGTTCTTC